The 23 T cell receptor beta chains listed next were all sequenced from one sample in a study of cytomegalovirus exposure and HLA in healthy donors. With 60 Vbeta and 13 Jbeta primers, the PCR was carried out. Produced via immunoSEQ multiplex PCR; TCRdb's table is partial and in-frame only. The repertoire holds 150,000 to 200,000 clones, with 65% to 85% as singletons. Input material: PBMCs. The receptors were sampled from a man aged 18-30 years in good health and CMV-seronegative.

The V gene is TRBV9, the J gene TRBJ2-7, with 8 nucleotides matching TRBD1. Germline V CDR1 and CDR2: SGDLS, YYNGEE. The CDR3 consists of 14 residues. The trim removed 0 bases at V and 4 bases at J, leaving 3 bases unmatched. For the CDR3, the DNA is TGTGCCAGCAGCGTAGCAGGGGGCCGGTACGAGCAGTACTTC. It codes for CASSVAGGRYEQYF.

V gene TRBV11-2 combines with J gene TRBJ2-5; 9 bases are shared with TRBD2. The V gene's germline CDR1 is SGHAT and CDR2 FQNNGV. The CDR3 is made up of 16 amino acids. Germline trimming cut 1 base from V and 1 base from J; bases unmatched to any gene: 4. For the CDR3, the DNA is TGTGCCAGCAGCTTAGGTAGCGGGGGACTCCAAGAGACCCAGTACTTC. This sequence encodes CASSLGSGGLQETQYF.

This chain links TRBV27 with TRBJ2-7; D unresolved. The V end was cut by 5 bases, the J end by 1 base, with 9 bases between. Germline V lookup: CDR1 MNHEY, CDR2 SMNVEV (reference sequence). The CDR3 loop spans 13 amino acids. The chain's CDR3 is CASSVTRSYEQYF. The CDR3 region has the DNA TGTGCCAGCAGTGTTACACGATCCTACGAGCAGTACTTC.

This chain joins TRBV19 and TRBJ1-5; possible D gene TRBD1, 6 bases. The CDR3 extends over 17 amino acids. CDR1 is LNHDA and CDR2 is SQIVND in the germline V gene (reference sequence). The ends were cut back, 10 bases at V and 0 bases at J, with 22 bases in the middle. CDR3 DNA: TGTGCCACCAATCTTCGAGGGGGACTATATAGCAATCAGCCCCAGCATTTT. Amino acids: CATNLRGGLYSNQPQHF.

This chain connects TRBV4-3 to TRBJ2-1, with D unclear. CDR1 is LGHNA and CDR2 is YSLEER in the germline V gene. The CDR3 totals 14 residues. V dropped 0 bases and J dropped 5 bases, with 8 bases sitting between them. The CDR3 sequence is CASSQDYRDNEQFF. CDR3 coding DNA: TGCGCCAGCAGCCAAGATTACCGGGACAATGAGCAGTTCTTC.

This chain uses TRBV19 with TRBJ1-2; TRBD1 is a possible D gene (5 bases). The CDR3 has 13 amino acids. Germline V gene data show CDR1 as LNHDA and CDR2 as SQIVND (reference sequence). V shed 4 bases and J shed 4 bases, with 10 bases lying between them. CDR3: CASSKGRGYGYTF. Written as DNA, the CDR3 is TGTGCCAGTAGTAAGGGGCGGGGCTATGGCTACACCTTC.

This chain joins TRBV9 and TRBJ1-4; tentative D call: TRBD1 (6 bases). Trimming left V 1 base short and J 7 bases short, with 20 bases between. Germline loops: CDR1 SGDLS, CDR2 YYNGEE. The CDR3 sequence is 17 residues long. The CDR3 sequence is CASSVSPFFDRFEKLFF. CDR3 in DNA: TGTGCCAGCAGCGTATCCCCCTTTTTTGACAGGTTTGAAAAACTGTTTTTT. Complete variable domain (other parts from reference TRBV9 and TRBJ1-4): DSGVTQTPKHLITATGQRVTLRCSPRSGDLSVYWYQQSLDQGLQFLIQYYNGEERAKGNILERFSAQQFPDLHSELNLSSLELGDSALYFCASSVSPFFDRFEKLFFGSGTQLSVL.

The chain carries TRBV4-1 and TRBJ1-2; D might be TRBD1 (5 bases). Germline CDR1 and CDR2: MGHRA and YSYEKL. Deletions cut 0 bases from V and 3 bases from J, with 14 bases between. CDR3 length: 16 amino acids. CDR3 sequence (DNA): TGCGCCAGCAGCCAAGATAACGGGGGGATTGACTATGGCTACACCTTC. This translates into CASSQDNGGIDYGYTF.

This clone was detected a few times. This chain uses TRBV13 with TRBJ2-3, with D possibly being TRBD2 (6 bases). Germline V gene data show CDR1 as PRHDT and CDR2 as FYEKMQ (reference sequence). The V gene lost 2 bases and the J gene lost 2 bases, with 14 bases spanning the gap. CDR3 size: 16 residues. The CDR3 sequence is CASSLRGSGYTDTQYF. In nucleotides, the CDR3 is TGTGCCAGCAGCTTACGAGGTAGCGGCTACACAGATACGCAGTATTTT.

The chain has TRBV9 and TRBJ2-7; 9 bases are shared with TRBD2. The ends lost 3 bases at V and 1 base at J; junction bases unmatched: 5. Germline V gives CDR1 SGDLS, CDR2 YYNGEE. The CDR3 is 15 residues long. CDR3 nucleotide sequence: TGTGCCAGCAGCGGCAGCCTAGCGGGATCCTACGAGCAGTACTTC. Translated: CASSGSLAGSYEQYF. The complete variable domain, with remaining parts taken from reference TRBV9 and TRBJ2-7, reads DSGVTQTPKHLITATGQRVTLRCSPRSGDLSVYWYQQSLDQGLQFLIQYYNGEERAKGNILERFSAQQFPDLHSELNLSSLELGDSALYFCASSGSLAGSYEQYFGPGTRLTVT.

The V and J genes are TRBV28 and TRBJ2-1; 11 positions match TRBD2. CDR3 length equals 16 residues. The V gene's germline CDR1 is MDHEN and CDR2 SYDVKM. V trimming: 4 bases; J trimming: 8 bases; junction bases outside the gene matches: 10. CDR3 DNA sequence: TGTGCCAGCAGTTCGGGACTAGCGGTACCCTTAGATGAGCAGTTCTTC. As protein: CASSSGLAVPLDEQFF.

The chain carries TRBV18 and TRBJ2-3; 8 bases fit TRBD2. Germline V gives CDR1 KGHSH, CDR2 LQKENI. The length of the CDR3 is 16 residues. The V and J ends lost 1 base and 4 bases, in that order; junction bases with no gene match: 7. The DNA for the CDR3 is TGTGCCAGCTCACCACGACTCCGGGAGGGACCAGATACGCAGTATTTT. Translated: CASSPRLREGPDTQYF.

The chain has TRBV7-2 and TRBJ2-2; TRBD2 might be the D (6 bases). CDR3 length: 15 residues. The V gene's germline CDR1 is SGHTA and CDR2 FQGNSA. The germline V and J ends were trimmed by 1 base and 7 bases, with 13 bases remaining between them. The CDR3 DNA sequence: TGTGCCAGCAGCTTAGTTTGGGGGGATAACGGGGAGCTGTTTTTT. Protein: CASSLVWGDNGELFF.

This clone was seen only once. The chain uses TRBV19 and TRBJ2-7; 9 bases agree with TRBD2. The CDR3 covers 14 residues. Germline loops: CDR1 LNHDA, CDR2 SQIVND (reference sequence). The junction had 6 bases not matched to a gene; V was cut back by 3 bases and J by 6 bases. The CDR3, as DNA: TGTGCCAGTAGTATCGCGGGAGGGCCCGTCGAGCAGTACTTC. It specifies CASSIAGGPVEQYF.

This clone was detected only a few times. V usage is TRBV28 and J usage is TRBJ1-1, with a weak D call TRBD1 (6 bases). Germline CDR1 reads MDHEN; CDR2 reads SYDVKM. This CDR3 spans 14 amino acids. Trimming pared 5 bases from V and 1 base from J, leaving 11 bases between. The CDR3 reads CASSLRTANTEAFF. The CDR3 bases are TGTGCCAGCAGTCTCCGGACAGCGAACACTGAAGCTTTCTTT. The whole variable domain, remainder taken from reference TRBV28 and TRBJ1-1, is DVKVTQSSRYLVKRTGEKVFLECVQDMDHENMFWYRQDPGLGLRLIYFSYDVKMKEKGDIPEGYSVSREKKERFSLILESASTNQTSMYLCASSLRTANTEAFFGQGTRLTVV.

This chain connects TRBV10-2 to TRBJ1-1, with no clear D. CDR3 length: 14 residues. Per the germline V gene, CDR1 is WSHSY and CDR2 is SAAADI. The V end lost 3 bases, the J end lost 0 bases, and 8 bases lay between the germline ends. The CDR3 loop reads CASSEEYLNTEAFF. The CDR3 DNA reads as TGCGCCAGCAGTGAAGAGTATTTGAACACTGAAGCTTTCTTT.

This clone turned up a few times. The rearrangement joins TRBV19 to TRBJ1-1, with D possibly TRBD1 on 5 matching bases. Germline-derived CDR1 and CDR2 are LNHDA and SQIVND (reference sequence). Trimming took 2 bases from V and 4 from J, leaving 11 bases between them. This CDR3 comprises 14 residues. The CDR3 sequence is CASSILGVGTEAFF. CDR3 nucleotides: TGTGCCAGTAGTATACTAGGGGTGGGCACTGAAGCTTTCTTT.

To note about this clone: This sample also contains other DNA sequences that code for the same CDR3. The genes are TRBV2 and TRBJ2-7; the match to TRBD2 covers 11 bases. Germline lookup yields CDR1 SNHLY and CDR2 FYNNEI. CDR3 size: 15 residues. J gave up 3 bases and V 1 base, and 2 bases lay outside the gene matches. The CDR3 DNA sequence: TGTGCCAGCAGTGAAGGCCTAGCGGGGGGCTACGAGCAGTACTTC. Amino acid sequence: CASSEGLAGGYEQYF.

This clone was counted once. This chain joins TRBV6-5 and TRBJ2-5, with D perhaps TRBD2 (6 bases). The CDR3 loop spans 12 amino acids. Germline CDR1 reads MNHEY; CDR2 reads SVGAGI. Between the trimmed V and J ends, which lost 5 bases and 11 bases, there was a span of 15 bases. The CDR3 is CASSSGQIGQYF. The CDR3, as DNA: TGTGCCAGCAGTAGCGGGCAGATCGGGCAGTACTTC.

This chain links TRBV6-5 with TRBJ1-1; the D is unclear. Per the germline V gene, CDR1 is MNHEY and CDR2 is SVGAGI. This CDR3 region has 13 residues. V lost 4 bases and J lost 6, with 12 bases in between. CDR3: CASSFRHLAEAFF. The DNA of the CDR3 is TGTGCCAGCAGTTTCCGACATTTGGCTGAAGCTTTCTTT.

The chain carries TRBV5-1 and TRBJ2-5; 12 bases are shared with TRBD2. The CDR3 has 18 amino acids. The germline V gene encodes CDR1 SGHRS and CDR2 YFSETQ. The V segment lost 4 bases and the J segment 2 bases; nucleotides outside the gene matches: 12. CDR3 in amino acids: CASSEGLAGSLGQETQYF. In DNA, the CDR3 is TGCGCCAGCAGCGAAGGACTAGCGGGAAGTTTGGGTCAAGAGACCCAGTACTTC. Drawing the rest from reference TRBV5-1 and TRBJ2-5, the complete variable domain is KAGVTQTPRYLIKTRGQQVTLSCSPISGHRSVSWYQQTPGQGLQFLFEYFSETQRNKGNFPGRFSGRQFSNSRSEMNVSTLELGDSALYLCASSEGLAGSLGQETQYFGPGTRLLVL.

The chain is built from TRBV5-4 and TRBJ1-1, with 8 bases that match TRBD1. Germline CDR1 SGHNT, CDR2 YYREEE (reference sequence). This CDR3 contains 15 residues. Trimming removed 4 bases from V and 1 base from J; junction bases left unmatched: 6. The CDR3 protein is CASSPSGTGNTEAFF. CDR3 nucleotides: TGTGCCAGCAGCCCCTCCGGGACAGGGAACACTGAAGCTTTCTTT.

The chain employs TRBV19 and TRBJ2-1; D is perhaps TRBD1 (5 bases). From germline, CDR1 is LNHDA and CDR2 SQIVND (reference sequence). This CDR3 has 12 residues. V lost 4 bases, J lost 12 bases, and 13 bases lay in between. CDR3 DNA: TGTGCCAGTAGTACTCAGGGTCGGGCGCAGTTCTTC. Translating gives CASSTQGRAQFF.